The 29 T cell receptor beta chains in this list originate from one sample, sequenced in a study of early T cells in non-severe SARS-CoV-2 infection. TCRdb used MiXCR to reprocess the 5' RACE reads, holding one entry per CDR3 protein. This table has roughly 29,000 distinct CDR3 sequences, roughly 5.7% appearing once. The sequenced sample consisted of whole blood. These receptor sequences come from an adult who was a healthcare worker with PCR-confirmed SARS-CoV-2 infection or an uninfected control (not recorded which).

V usage is TRBV7-6 and J usage is TRBJ2-3; D might be TRBD2 (7 bases). The CDR3 runs 15 residues. CDR1 is SGHVS, CDR2 FNYEAQ, per germline. Trimming took 5 bases from V and 1 from J, leaving 13 bases between them. The CDR3 loop reads CASSLGAGGTDTQYF. The CDR3 coding sequence is TGTGCCAGCAGCCTGGGGGCGGGAGGCACAGATACGCAGTATTTT.

This clonotype was seen repeatedly, ten times or more. The J gene is TRBJ2-7, the V gene TRBV20-1; 11 nucleotides match TRBD2. The trim removed 6 bases at V and 3 bases at J, leaving 4 bases unmatched. CDR1 is DFQATT, CDR2 SNEGSKA, per germline (reference sequence). This CDR3 is built from 13 residues. The DNA for the CDR3 is TGCAGTGCGTCGACTAGCGGGGACTACGAGCAGTACTTC. This encodes CSASTSGDYEQYF.

This clonotype was seen many times. V is TRBV28 and J is TRBJ1-1; no clear D gene. The ends were cut back, 3 bases at V and 4 bases at J, with 9 bases in the middle. The CDR3 contains 13 residues. Germline V CDR1 and CDR2: MDHEN, SYDVKM. The CDR3 protein is CASSLESGTEAFF. CDR3 DNA: TGTGCCAGCAGTTTGGAATCGGGCACTGAAGCTTTCTTT.

This clonotype was seen only a few times. This chain links TRBV10-3 with TRBJ2-7; 9 nucleotides agree with TRBD1. The CDR3 totals 14 residues. V lost 7 bases, J lost 3 bases, and 7 bases stayed unmatched. The germline V gene encodes CDR1 ENHRY and CDR2 SYGVKD. The CDR3 here is CAITEGQGDYEQYF. CDR3 nucleotides: TGTGCCATCACCGAGGGACAGGGTGACTACGAGCAGTACTTC.

J is TRBJ2-1 and V is TRBV25-1; 8 bases match TRBD2. V trimming: 4 bases; J trimming: 0 bases; junction bases outside the gene matches: 8. CDR3 length equals 17 residues. The V gene's germline CDR1 is MGHDK and CDR2 SYGVNS. The DNA of the CDR3 is TGTGCCAGCAGTGCCCAGACTAGCGCTCGCTCCTACAATGAGCAGTTCTTC. It codes for CASSAQTSARSYNEQFF.

This clonotype has ten or more counts. The J gene is TRBJ1-6, the V gene TRBV27, with no clear D. Germline CDR1 is MNHEY and CDR2 is SMNVEV (reference sequence). The CDR3 loop spans 16 amino acids. Trimming left V 3 bases short and J 0 bases short, with 9 bases between. The CDR3 region has the DNA TGTGCCAGCAGTTTTGGTGGAGGCTCCTATAATTCACCCCTCCACTTT. Protein: CASSFGGGSYNSPLHF.

CDR3 loop: CASSPGTRENEQYF. For the CDR3, the DNA is TGTGCCAGCAGTCCCGGGACTAGGGAGAACGAGCAGTACTTC. V gene TRBV12-3 or TRBV12-4 combines with J gene TRBJ2-7, with 8 nucleotides matching TRBD2. Trimming removed 5 bases from V and 5 bases from J; junction bases left unmatched: 8. The CDR3 extends over 14 amino acids.

This clonotype came up many times. The chain carries TRBV7-9 and TRBJ1-6; D is uncertain. This CDR3 spans 11 amino acids. Germline V gene sequence: CDR1 SEHNR, CDR2 FQNEAQ (reference sequence). The V gene lost 3 bases and the J gene lost 7 bases, with 1 base spanning the gap. CDR3 region: CASSLNSPLHF. CDR3 coding DNA: TGTGCCAGCAGCTTGAATTCACCCCTCCACTTT. The full variable domain, in which reference TRBV7-9 and TRBJ1-6 provide the parts outside the CDR3, is DTGVSQNPRHKITKRGQNVTFRCDPISEHNRLYWYRQTLGQGPEFLTYFQNEAQLEKSRLLSDRFSAERPKGSFSTLEIQRTEQGDSAMYLCASSLNSPLHFGNGTRLTVT.

This clonotype has a handful of counts. J is TRBJ2-3 and V is TRBV4-2; 13 positions match TRBD2. Germline assignment: CDR1 LGHNA and CDR2 YNFKEQ. V lost 0 bases and J lost 3; bases outside the gene matches: 6. The CDR3 is 18 residues long. Written as DNA, the CDR3 is TGTGCCAGCAGCCAAGAGTGGACTAGCGGGGGTGTTACAGATACGCAGTATTTT. It codes for CASSQEWTSGGVTDTQYF.

In its sample, this clonotype was seen many times. The V and J genes are TRBV1 and TRBJ1-2; TRBD1 is the table's D call and was not checked against the DNA. TRBV1 is flagged as a pseudogene. This CDR3 is built from 16 residues. CDR3 loop: CTSSQEGDPLDYGYTF. The CDR3 region has the DNA TGCACCAGCAGCCAAGAGGGGGATCCCCTGGACTATGGCTACACCTTC.

In this sample, this clonotype turned up many times. CDR3 nucleotides: TGTGCCAGCAGTTACAGGGGCGGGAACACTGAAGCTTTCTTT. Residues: CASSYRGGNTEAFF. This chain joins TRBV6-5 and TRBJ1-1; the D gene is possibly TRBD1 (5 bases). The V gene lost 2 bases and the J gene lost 1 base, with 8 bases spanning the gap. The germline V gene encodes CDR1 MNHEY and CDR2 SVGAGI. This CDR3 is built from 14 residues.

This clonotype has only a few counts. The gene calls are TRBV7-2 and TRBJ2-7, with 8 bases aligning to TRBD2. V shed 1 base and J 6 bases; nucleotides not matched to a gene: 8. Looked up from germline, CDR1 is SGHTA and CDR2 is FQGNSA. The CDR3 contains 15 residues. The CDR3 DNA reads TGTGCCAGCAGCTTAGGGGCAGCGGGAGTGGGCGAGCAGTACTTC. This translates into CASSLGAAGVGEQYF.

In this sample, this clonotype turned up many times. The V gene is TRBV20-1, the J gene TRBJ2-3, with D perhaps assigned TRBD1 or TRBD2 (5 bases each). CDR1 DFQATT and CDR2 SNEGSKA come from the germline V gene (reference sequence). V shed 3 bases and J shed 3 bases, with 19 bases lying between them. The CDR3 runs 16 residues. CDR3 sequence: CSARGGTLAETDTQYF. The CDR3 region has the DNA TGCAGTGCTAGGGGTGGGACCCTCGCGGAAACAGATACGCAGTATTTT.

This clonotype was seen at least ten times. J is TRBJ2-5 and V is TRBV12-5; 7 nucleotides line up with TRBD1. Looked up from germline, CDR1 is LGHNT and CDR2 is FRNRAP. The CDR3 runs 13 residues. J lost 9 bases, V lost 6 bases, and 10 bases had no gene match. CDR3 in DNA: TGTGCTAGTGGCTCCGGGACAGATAGGCCCCAGTACTTC. Residues: CASGSGTDRPQYF.

This clonotype was counted a few times. CDR3 loop: CASTRGHLNTGELFF. CDR3 DNA sequence: TGTGCCAGCACCAGGGGGCACTTGAACACCGGGGAGCTGTTTTTT. The chain combines TRBV7-6 with TRBJ2-2, with TRBD1 identical over 8 bases. V shed 7 bases, J shed 1 base, and the junction held 5 bases outside the gene matches. This CDR3 region has 15 residues. CDR1 SGHVS and CDR2 FNYEAQ come from the germline V gene.

This clonotype was found many times. V gene TRBV7-8 combines with J gene TRBJ2-3; no definite D call. Trimming stripped 5 bases from V and 6 bases from J, with 6 bases between. The CDR3 sequence is 11 residues long. The germline gives CDR1 SGHVS, CDR2 FQNEAQ. The CDR3 DNA is TGTGCCAGCAGCACCATGGATACGCAGTATTTT. Protein product: CASSTMDTQYF.

At least ten counts were recorded for this clonotype. In DNA form, the CDR3 reads TGTGCCAGCAGCCAAGAGGCAGGGGGCTACGAGACCCAGTACTTC. Its protein is CASSQEAGGYETQYF. The chain employs TRBV3-1 and TRBJ2-5; 8 bases match TRBD1. The trim removed 0 bases at V and 5 bases at J, leaving 5 bases unmatched. The CDR3 is made up of 15 amino acids. In germline, CDR1 is LGHDT, CDR2 YNNKEL (reference sequence).

This clonotype was seen ten or more times. V gene TRBV12-3 or TRBV12-4 combines with J gene TRBJ2-1; 11 bases agree with TRBD1. CDR3 length equals 15 residues. J was trimmed by 4 bases and V by 7 bases; bases with no gene match: 6. The CDR3 is CASTLDRGLYNEQFF. For the CDR3, the DNA is TGTGCCAGCACCCTGGACAGGGGGCTTTACAATGAGCAGTTCTTC.

This clonotype showed up many times. This chain joins TRBV6-2 or TRBV6-3 and TRBJ2-1; D is possibly TRBD1 (6 bases). CDR1 is MNHEY and CDR2 is SVGEGT in the germline V gene. V was trimmed by 2 bases and J by 4 bases, leaving 15 bases between them. This CDR3 contains 16 residues. The CDR3 sequence is CASSYKAQQGYNEQFF. The CDR3 DNA is TGTGCCAGCAGTTACAAGGCGCAACAGGGTTACAATGAGCAGTTCTTC.

This clonotype was picked up many times. The chain has TRBV18 and TRBJ2-7; D may correspond to TRBD1 or TRBD2 (5 bases each). CDR3 length equals 15 residues. The germline V gene has CDR1 KGHSH and CDR2 LQKENI. V shed 5 bases and J shed 3 bases, with 17 bases lying between them. CDR3 loop: CASSSTRDGNYEQYF. CDR3 in DNA: TGTGCCAGCTCATCCACACGGGACGGCAACTACGAGCAGTACTTC.

This clonotype appeared a few times. Its ends do not fully match the called genes, so a read error is possible. The chain carries TRBV7-7 and TRBJ2-5; 13 nucleotides line up with TRBD2. This CDR3 has 15 amino acids. The germline V gene has CDR1 SSHAT and CDR2 FNYEAQ (reference sequence). The CDR3 reads CASSLGTSGEETQYF. The CDR3 DNA is TGTGCTAGCAGCTTGGGGACTAGCGGGGAAGAGACCCAGTACTTC. Combining the CDR3 with reference TRBV7-7 and TRBJ2-5 gives the whole variable domain GAGVSQSPRYKVTKRGQDVTLRCDPISSHATLYWYQQALGQGPEFLTYFNYEAQPDKSGLPSDRFSAERPEGSISTLTIQRTEQRDSAMYRCASSLGTSGEETQYFGPGTRLLVL.

This clonotype was seen a few times. This sequence joins TRBV12-3 or TRBV12-4 and TRBJ2-3, with 7 bases matching TRBD2. After removal of 5 bases from V and 3 bases from J, the junction contained 2 bases not matched to a gene. This CDR3 has 13 residues. The CDR3 DNA reads as TGTGCCAGCAGTGGACTAGGTACAGATACGCAGTATTTT. Amino acid sequence: CASSGLGTDTQYF.

J is TRBJ2-7 and V is TRBV6-6; 7 positions match TRBD1. Germline trimming cut 10 bases from V and 3 bases from J; bases unmatched to any gene: 9. The germline V gene encodes CDR1 MNHNY and CDR2 SVGAGI (reference sequence). The CDR3 has 13 amino acids. CDR3 DNA: TGTGCCACATCTCCGGGACAGTACTACGAGCAGTACTTC. Translated: CATSPGQYYEQYF.

Ten or more counts support this clonotype. The J gene is TRBJ2-1, the V gene TRBV7-2; D is unresolved. CDR3 length: 15 amino acids. Germline values: CDR1 SGHTA, CDR2 FQGNSA. Trimming took 7 bases from V and 0 from J, leaving 13 bases between them. For the CDR3, the DNA is TGTGCCAGCAAGGGCCGGTCGGGCTCCTACAATGAGCAGTTCTTC. Translating gives CASKGRSGSYNEQFF. Full variable domain (remainder filled in from reference TRBV7-2 and TRBJ2-1): GAGVSQSPSNKVTEKGKDVELRCDPISGHTALYWYRQSLGQGLEFLIYFQGNSAPDKSGLPSDRFSAERTGGSVSTLTIQRTQQEDSAVYLCASKGRSGSYNEQFFGPGTRLTVL.

In its sample, this clonotype was seen many times. This rearrangement joins TRBV12-3 or TRBV12-4 to TRBJ1-4; D not resolved. The V gene lost 2 bases and the J gene lost 7 bases, with 5 bases spanning the gap. The CDR3 spans 12 residues. The CDR3 region has the DNA TGTGCCAGCAGTTTATTAGGTGAAAAACTGTTTTTT. It codes for CASSLLGEKLFF.

This sequence joins TRBV28 and TRBJ2-4; 7 positions match TRBD1. The V and J ends lost 5 bases and 3 bases, in that order; junction bases with no gene match: 7. The CDR3 spans 15 residues. Germline assignment: CDR1 MDHEN and CDR2 SYDVKM. The CDR3 DNA reads as TGTGCCAGCAGTGCAGGGGGTCAGGTCAAAAACATTCAGTACTTC. This encodes CASSAGGQVKNIQYF. Together with reference TRBV28 and TRBJ2-4, the CDR3 gives the full variable domain: DVKVTQSSRYLVKRTGEKVFLECVQDMDHENMFWYRQDPGLGLRLIYFSYDVKMKEKGDIPEGYSVSREKKERFSLILESASTNQTSMYLCASSAGGQVKNIQYFGAGTRLSVL.

This clonotype was seen many times. The chain links TRBV6-6 to TRBJ2-3, with TRBD1 matching over 8 bases. The germline V gene has CDR1 MNHNY and CDR2 SVGAGI (reference sequence). The CDR3 totals 18 residues. The V and J ends lost 1 base and 0 bases, in that order; junction bases with no gene match: 9. The CDR3 DNA reads as TGTGCCAGCAGTTACTTCGGGACAGGCGGTTCCAGCACAGATACGCAGTATTTT. Encoded protein: CASSYFGTGGSSTDTQYF.

The table lists this clonotype with many counts. The chain carries TRBV7-2 and TRBJ2-2; perhaps TRBD1 as D (6 bases). From germline, CDR1 is SGHTA and CDR2 FQGNSA. V was shortened by 4 bases and J by 1 base, with 13 bases between the two germline ends. CDR3 length equals 16 residues. The CDR3 nucleotides read TGTGCCAGCAGCTGGAATGACAGGAGGAACACCGGGGAGCTGTTTTTT. Translated, it gives CASSWNDRRNTGELFF.

This clonotype was seen repeatedly, ten times or more. J is TRBJ2-3 and V is TRBV19; 10 bases agree with TRBD2. Germline V gene sequence: CDR1 LNHDA, CDR2 SQIVND (reference sequence). CDR3 length: 16 amino acids. Trimming cost V 5 bases and J 5 bases; bases outside gene matches: 10. The CDR3 nucleotides read TGTGCCAGTAGTTTTTCCGGGACTAGCGCCGGAGATACGCAGTATTTT. This translates into CASSFSGTSAGDTQYF.